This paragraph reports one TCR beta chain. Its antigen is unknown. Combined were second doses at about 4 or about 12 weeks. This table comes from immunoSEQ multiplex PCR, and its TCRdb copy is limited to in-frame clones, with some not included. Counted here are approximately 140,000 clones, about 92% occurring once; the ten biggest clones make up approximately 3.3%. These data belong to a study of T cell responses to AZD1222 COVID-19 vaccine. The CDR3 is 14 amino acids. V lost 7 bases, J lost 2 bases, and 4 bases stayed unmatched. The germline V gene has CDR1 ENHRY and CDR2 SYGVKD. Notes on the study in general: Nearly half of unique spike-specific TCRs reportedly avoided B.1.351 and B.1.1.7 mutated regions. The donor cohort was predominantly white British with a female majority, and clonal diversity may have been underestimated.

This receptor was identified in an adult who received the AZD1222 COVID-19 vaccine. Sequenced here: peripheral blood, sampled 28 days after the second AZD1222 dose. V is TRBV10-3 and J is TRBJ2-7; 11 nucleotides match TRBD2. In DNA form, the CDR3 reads TGTGCCATCACCAAGACTAGCGGGACCTACGAGCAGTACTTC. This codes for CAITKTSGTYEQYF.